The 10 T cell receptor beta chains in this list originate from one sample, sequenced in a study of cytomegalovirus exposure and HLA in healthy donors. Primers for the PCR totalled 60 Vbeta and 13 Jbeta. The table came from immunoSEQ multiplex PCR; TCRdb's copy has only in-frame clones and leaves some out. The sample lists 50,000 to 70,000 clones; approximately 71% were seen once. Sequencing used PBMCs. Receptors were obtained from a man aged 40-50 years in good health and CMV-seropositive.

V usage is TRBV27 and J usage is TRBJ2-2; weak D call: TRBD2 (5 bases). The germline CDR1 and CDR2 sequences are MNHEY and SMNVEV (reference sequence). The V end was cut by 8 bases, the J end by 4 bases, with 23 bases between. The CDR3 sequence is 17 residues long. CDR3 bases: TGTGCCAGCTCACGATACCCCTCGGGGTCGAGCACCGGGGAGCTGTTTTTT. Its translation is CASSRYPSGSSTGELFF.

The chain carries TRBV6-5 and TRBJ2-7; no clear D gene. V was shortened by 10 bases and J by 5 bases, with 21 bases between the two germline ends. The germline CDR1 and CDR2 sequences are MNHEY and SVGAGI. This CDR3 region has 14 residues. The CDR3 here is CATPVRRQTHEQYF. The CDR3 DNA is TGTGCCACACCGGTTCGAAGACAAACCCACGAGCAGTACTTC.

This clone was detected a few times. CDR3 nucleotide sequence: TGTGCCAGCAGCTTTGATGGGACTAGCCTAATCTACGAGCAGTACTTC. Amino acid sequence: CASSFDGTSLIYEQYF. The chain joins TRBV5-5 to TRBJ2-7; 9 bases are a match to TRBD2. CDR1 and CDR2 (germline): SGHKS, YYEKEE (reference sequence). J was trimmed by 3 bases and V by 2 bases; bases with no gene match: 9. This CDR3 contains 16 residues.

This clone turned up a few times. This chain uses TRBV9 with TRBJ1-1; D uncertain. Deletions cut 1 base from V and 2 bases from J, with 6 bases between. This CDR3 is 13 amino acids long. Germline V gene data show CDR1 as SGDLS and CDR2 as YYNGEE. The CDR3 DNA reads TGTGCCAGCAGCGTACACAGTAACACTGAAGCTTTCTTT. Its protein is CASSVHSNTEAFF.

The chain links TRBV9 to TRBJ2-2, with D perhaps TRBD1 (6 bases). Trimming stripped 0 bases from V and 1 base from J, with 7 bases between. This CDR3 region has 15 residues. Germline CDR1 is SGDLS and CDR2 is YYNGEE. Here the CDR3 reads CASSVGQVNTGELFF. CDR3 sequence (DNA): TGTGCCAGCAGCGTAGGACAGGTGAACACCGGGGAGCTGTTTTTT.

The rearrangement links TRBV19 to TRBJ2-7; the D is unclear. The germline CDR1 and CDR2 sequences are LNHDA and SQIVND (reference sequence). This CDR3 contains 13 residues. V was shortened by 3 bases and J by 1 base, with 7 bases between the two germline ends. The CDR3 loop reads CASSIPQSYEQYF. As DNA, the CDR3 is TGTGCCAGTAGTATTCCCCAGTCCTACGAGCAGTACTTC. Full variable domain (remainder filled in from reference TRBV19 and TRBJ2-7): DGGITQSPKYLFRKEGQNVTLSCEQNLNHDAMYWYRQDPGQGLRLIYYSQIVNDFQKGDIAEGYSVSREKKESFPLTVTSAQKNPTAFYLCASSIPQSYEQYFGPGTRLTVT.

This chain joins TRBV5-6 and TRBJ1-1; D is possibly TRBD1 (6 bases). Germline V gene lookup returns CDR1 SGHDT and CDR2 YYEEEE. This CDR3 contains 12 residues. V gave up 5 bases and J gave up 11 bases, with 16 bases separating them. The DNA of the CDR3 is TGTGCCAGCAGTCGCTACAGGGCTGGGGCTTTCTTT. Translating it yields CASSRYRAGAFF.

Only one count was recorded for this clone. This CDR3 is CASRTGGTGRETQYF. In nucleotides, the CDR3 is TGCGCCAGCAGGACGGGGGGAACCGGTCGGGAGACCCAGTACTTC. The chain joins TRBV5-1 to TRBJ2-5; 7 bases align to TRBD2. The CDR3 loop spans 15 amino acids. From germline, CDR1 is SGHRS and CDR2 YFSETQ. J lost 5 bases, V lost 5 bases, and 12 bases had no gene match.

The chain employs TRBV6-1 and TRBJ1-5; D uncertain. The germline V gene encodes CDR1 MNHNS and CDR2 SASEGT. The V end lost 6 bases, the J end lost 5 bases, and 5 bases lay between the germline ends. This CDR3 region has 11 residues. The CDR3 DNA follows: TGTGCCAGCAGCTTCGATCAGCCCCAGCATTTT. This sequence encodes CASSFDQPQHF.

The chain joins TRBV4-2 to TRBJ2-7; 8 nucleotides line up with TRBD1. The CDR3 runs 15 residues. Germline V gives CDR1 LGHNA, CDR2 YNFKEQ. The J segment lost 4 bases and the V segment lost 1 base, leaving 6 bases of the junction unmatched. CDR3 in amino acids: CASSQGQGAWYEQYF. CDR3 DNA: TGTGCCAGCAGCCAAGGGCAGGGGGCCTGGTACGAGCAGTACTTC.